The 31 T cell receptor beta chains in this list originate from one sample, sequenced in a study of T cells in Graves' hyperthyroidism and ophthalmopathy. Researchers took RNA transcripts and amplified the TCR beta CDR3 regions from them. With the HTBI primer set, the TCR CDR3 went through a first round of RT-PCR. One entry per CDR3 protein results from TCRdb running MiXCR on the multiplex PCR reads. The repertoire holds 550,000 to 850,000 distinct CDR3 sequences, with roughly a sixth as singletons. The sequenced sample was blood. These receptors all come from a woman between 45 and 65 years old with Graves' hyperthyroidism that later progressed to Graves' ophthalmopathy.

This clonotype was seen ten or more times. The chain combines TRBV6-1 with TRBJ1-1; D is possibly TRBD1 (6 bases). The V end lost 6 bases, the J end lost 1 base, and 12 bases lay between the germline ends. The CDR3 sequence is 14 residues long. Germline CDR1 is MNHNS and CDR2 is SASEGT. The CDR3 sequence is CASRPTGQNTEAFF. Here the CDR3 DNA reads TGTGCCAGCAGGCCGACAGGCCAGAACACTGAAGCTTTCTTT.

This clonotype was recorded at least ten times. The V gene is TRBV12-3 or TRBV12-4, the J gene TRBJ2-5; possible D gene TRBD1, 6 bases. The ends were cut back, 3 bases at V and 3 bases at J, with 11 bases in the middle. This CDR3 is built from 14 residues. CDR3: CASSFARGEETQYF. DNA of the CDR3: TGTGCCAGCAGTTTTGCCAGGGGAGAAGAGACCCAGTACTTC.

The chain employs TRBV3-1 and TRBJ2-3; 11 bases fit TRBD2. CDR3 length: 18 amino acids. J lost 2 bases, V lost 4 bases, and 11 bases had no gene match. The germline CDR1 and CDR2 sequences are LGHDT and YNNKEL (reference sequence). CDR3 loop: CASSRFLAGGGFTDTQYF. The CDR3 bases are TGTGCCAGCAGCCGTTTTCTAGCGGGAGGAGGGTTCACAGATACGCAGTATTTT.

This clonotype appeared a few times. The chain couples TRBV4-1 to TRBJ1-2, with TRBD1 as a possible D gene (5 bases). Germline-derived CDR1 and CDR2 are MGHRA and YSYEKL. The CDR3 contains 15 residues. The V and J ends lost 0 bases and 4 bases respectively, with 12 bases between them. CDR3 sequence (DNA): TGCGCCAGCAGCCAAGACAGGGAGCTTGGCTATGGCTACACCTTC. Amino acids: CASSQDRELGYGYTF.

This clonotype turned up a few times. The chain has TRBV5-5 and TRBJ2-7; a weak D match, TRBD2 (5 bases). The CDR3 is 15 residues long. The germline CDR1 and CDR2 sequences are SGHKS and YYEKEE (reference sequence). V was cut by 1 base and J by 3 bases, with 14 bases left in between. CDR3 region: CASSLRGLPDYEQYF. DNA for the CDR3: TGTGCCAGCAGCTTGCGGGGTCTACCAGACTACGAGCAGTACTTC.

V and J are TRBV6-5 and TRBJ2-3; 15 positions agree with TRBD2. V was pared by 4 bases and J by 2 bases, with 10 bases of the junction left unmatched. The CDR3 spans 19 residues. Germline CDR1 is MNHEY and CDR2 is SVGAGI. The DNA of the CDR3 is TGTGCCAGCAGTTTAGCACCCTGGACTAGCGGGGGGGACACAGATACGCAGTATTTT. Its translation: CASSLAPWTSGGDTDTQYF.

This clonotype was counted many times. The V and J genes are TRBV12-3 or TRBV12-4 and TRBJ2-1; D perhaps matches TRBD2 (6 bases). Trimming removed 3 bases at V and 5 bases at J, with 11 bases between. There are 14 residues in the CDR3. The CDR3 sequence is CASSFPDYNNEQFF. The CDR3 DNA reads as TGTGCCAGCAGTTTCCCGGACTACAACAATGAGCAGTTCTTC.

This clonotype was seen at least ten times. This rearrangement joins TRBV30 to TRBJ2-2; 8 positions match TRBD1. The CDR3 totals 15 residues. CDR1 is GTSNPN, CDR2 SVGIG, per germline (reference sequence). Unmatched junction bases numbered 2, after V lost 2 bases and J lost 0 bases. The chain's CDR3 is CAWSSDRANTGELFF. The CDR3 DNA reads TGTGCCTGGAGTTCGGACAGGGCGAACACCGGGGAGCTGTTTTTT.

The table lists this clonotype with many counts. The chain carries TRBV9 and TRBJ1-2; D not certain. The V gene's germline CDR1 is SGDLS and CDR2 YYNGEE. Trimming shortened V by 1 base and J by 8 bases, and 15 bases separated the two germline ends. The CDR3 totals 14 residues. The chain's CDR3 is CASSVTTAGEGYTF. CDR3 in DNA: TGTGCCAGCAGCGTAACTACGGCGGGAGAAGGCTACACCTTC.

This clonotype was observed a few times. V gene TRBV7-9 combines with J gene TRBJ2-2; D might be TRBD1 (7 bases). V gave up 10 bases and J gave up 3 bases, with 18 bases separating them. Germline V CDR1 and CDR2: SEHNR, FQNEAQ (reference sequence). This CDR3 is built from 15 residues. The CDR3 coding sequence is TGTGCCACCGAACCCCAGGGGGGCTACACCGGGGAGCTGTTTTTT. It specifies CATEPQGGYTGELFF. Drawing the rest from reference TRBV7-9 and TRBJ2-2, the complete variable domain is DTGVSQNPRHKITKRGQNVTFRCDPISEHNRLYWYRQTLGQGPEFLTYFQNEAQLEKSRLLSDRFSAERPKGSFSTLEIQRTEQGDSAMYLCATEPQGGYTGELFFGEGSRLTVL.

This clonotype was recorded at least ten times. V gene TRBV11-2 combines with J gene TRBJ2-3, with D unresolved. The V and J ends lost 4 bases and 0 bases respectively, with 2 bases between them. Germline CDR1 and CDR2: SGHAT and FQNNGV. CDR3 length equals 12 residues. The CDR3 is CASSWSTDTQYF. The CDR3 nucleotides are TGTGCCAGCAGCTGGAGCACAGATACGCAGTATTTT.

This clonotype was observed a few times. The CDR3 here is CASSFEGSYNEQFF. The CDR3, as DNA: TGTGCCAGCAGCTTTGAGGGGTCCTACAATGAGCAGTTCTTC. The chain recombines TRBV7-9 with TRBJ2-1, with D possibly called TRBD1 or TRBD2 (5 bases each). CDR1 is SEHNR and CDR2 is FQNEAQ in the germline V gene (reference sequence). Trimming shortened V by 3 bases and J by 1 base, and 7 bases separated the two germline ends. The CDR3 is 14 amino acids.

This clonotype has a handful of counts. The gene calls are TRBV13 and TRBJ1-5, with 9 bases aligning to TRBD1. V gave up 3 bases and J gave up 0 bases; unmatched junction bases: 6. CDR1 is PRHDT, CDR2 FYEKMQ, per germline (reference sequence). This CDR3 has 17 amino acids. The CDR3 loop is CASSFSGQGHSNQPQHF. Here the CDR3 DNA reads TGTGCCAGCAGCTTTTCGGGACAGGGTCATAGCAATCAGCCCCAGCATTTT.

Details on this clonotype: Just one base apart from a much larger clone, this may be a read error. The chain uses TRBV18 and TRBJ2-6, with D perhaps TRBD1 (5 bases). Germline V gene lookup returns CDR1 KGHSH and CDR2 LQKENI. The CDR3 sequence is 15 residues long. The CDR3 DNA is TGTACCAGCTCCCTACTGGACACTGGGGCCAACGTCCTGACTTTC. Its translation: CTSSLLDTGANVLTF. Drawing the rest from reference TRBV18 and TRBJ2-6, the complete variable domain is NAGVMQNPRHLVRRRGQEARLRCSPMKGHSHVYWYRQLPEEGLKFMVYLQKENIIDESGMPKERFSAEFPKEGPSILRIQQVVRGDSAAYFCTSSLLDTGANVLTFGAGSRLTVL.

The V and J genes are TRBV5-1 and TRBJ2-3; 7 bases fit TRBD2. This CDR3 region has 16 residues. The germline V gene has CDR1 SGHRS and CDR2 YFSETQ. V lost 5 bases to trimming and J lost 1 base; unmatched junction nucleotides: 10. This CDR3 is CASRRGAAGGTDTQYF. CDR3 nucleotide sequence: TGCGCCAGCAGGAGAGGCGCGGCGGGGGGCACAGATACGCAGTATTTT.

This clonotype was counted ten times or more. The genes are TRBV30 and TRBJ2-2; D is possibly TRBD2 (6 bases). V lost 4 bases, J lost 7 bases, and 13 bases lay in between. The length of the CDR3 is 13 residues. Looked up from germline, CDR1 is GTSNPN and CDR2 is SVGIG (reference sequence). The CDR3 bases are TGTGCCTGGATAGCGTGGGGGGACGGGGAGCTGTTTTTT. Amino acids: CAWIAWGDGELFF. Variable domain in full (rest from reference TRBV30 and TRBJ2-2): SQTIHQWPATLVQPVGSPLSLECTVEGTSNPNLYWYRQAAGRGLQLLFYSVGIGQISSEVPQNLSASRPQDRQFILSSKKLLLSDSGFYLCAWIAWGDGELFFGEGSRLTVL.

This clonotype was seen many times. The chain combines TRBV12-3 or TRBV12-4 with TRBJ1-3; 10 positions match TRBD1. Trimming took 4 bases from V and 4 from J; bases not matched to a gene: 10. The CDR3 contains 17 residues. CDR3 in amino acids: CASSSGTGVSRGNTIYF. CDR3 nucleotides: TGTGCCAGCAGTTCCGGGACAGGGGTATCGAGGGGAAACACCATATATTTT.

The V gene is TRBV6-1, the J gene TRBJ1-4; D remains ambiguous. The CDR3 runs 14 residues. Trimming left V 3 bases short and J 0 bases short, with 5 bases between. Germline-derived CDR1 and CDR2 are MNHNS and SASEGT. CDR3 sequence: CASSEATTNEKLFF. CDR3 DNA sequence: TGTGCCAGCAGTGAGGCGACAACTAATGAAAAACTGTTTTTT.

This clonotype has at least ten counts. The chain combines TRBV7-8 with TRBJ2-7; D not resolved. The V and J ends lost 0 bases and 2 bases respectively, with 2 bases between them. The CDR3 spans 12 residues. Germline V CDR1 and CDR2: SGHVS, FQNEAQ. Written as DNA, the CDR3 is TGTGCCAGCAGCTTAGCCGCCTACGAGCAGTACTTC. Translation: CASSLAAYEQYF. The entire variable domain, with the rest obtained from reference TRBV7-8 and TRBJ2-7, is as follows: GAGVSQSPRYKVAKRGQDVALRCDPISGHVSLFWYQQALGQGPEFLTYFQNEAQLDKSGLPSDRFFAERPEGSVSTLKIQRTQQEDSAVYLCASSLAAYEQYFGPGTRLTVT.

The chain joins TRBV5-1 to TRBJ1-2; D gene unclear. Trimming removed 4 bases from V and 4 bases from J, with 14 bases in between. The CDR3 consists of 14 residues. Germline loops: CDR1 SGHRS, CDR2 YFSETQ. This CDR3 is CASSPRGGSYGYTF. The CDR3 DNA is TGCGCCAGCAGCCCCAGAGGCGGCTCCTATGGCTACACCTTC.

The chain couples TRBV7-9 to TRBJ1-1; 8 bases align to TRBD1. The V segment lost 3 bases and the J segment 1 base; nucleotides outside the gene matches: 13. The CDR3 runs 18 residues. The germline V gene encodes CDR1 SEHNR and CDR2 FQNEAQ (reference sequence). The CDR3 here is CASSFPGTGRKWNTEAFF. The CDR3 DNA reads TGTGCCAGCAGCTTCCCCGGGACAGGACGCAAGTGGAACACTGAAGCTTTCTTT.

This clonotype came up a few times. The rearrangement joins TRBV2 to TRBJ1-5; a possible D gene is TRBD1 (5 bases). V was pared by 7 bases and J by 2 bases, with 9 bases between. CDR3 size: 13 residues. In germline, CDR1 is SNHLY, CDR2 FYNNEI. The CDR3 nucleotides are TGTGCCAGCACCAGGGAGGGCAATCAGCCCCAGCATTTT. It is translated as CASTREGNQPQHF.

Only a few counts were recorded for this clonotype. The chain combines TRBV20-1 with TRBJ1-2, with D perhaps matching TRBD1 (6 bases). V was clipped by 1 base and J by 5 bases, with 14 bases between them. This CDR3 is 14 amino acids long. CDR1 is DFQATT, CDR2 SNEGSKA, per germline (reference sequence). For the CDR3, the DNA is TGCAGTGCTAGAGGCGGGACAACTTATTATGGCTACACCTTC. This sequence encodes CSARGGTTYYGYTF.

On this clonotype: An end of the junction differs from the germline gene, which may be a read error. The CDR3, as DNA: TGTGCCAGCAGTTACACGACTGGGGGGACGGGACCCAGCACCTTC. Protein: CASSYTTGGTGPSTF. The chain carries TRBV6-2 or TRBV6-3 and TRBJ2-5, with TRBD2 as a possible D gene (6 bases). The germline CDR1 and CDR2 sequences are MNHEY and SVGEGT. The CDR3 contains 15 residues.

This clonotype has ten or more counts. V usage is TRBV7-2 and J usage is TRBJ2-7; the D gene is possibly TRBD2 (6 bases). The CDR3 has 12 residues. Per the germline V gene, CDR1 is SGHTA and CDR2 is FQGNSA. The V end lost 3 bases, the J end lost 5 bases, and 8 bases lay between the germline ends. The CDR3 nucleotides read TGTGCCAGCAGCTTGACTAGGAACGAGCAGTACTTC. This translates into CASSLTRNEQYF. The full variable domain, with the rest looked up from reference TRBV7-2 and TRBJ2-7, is GAGVSQSPSNKVTEKGKDVELRCDPISGHTALYWYRQSLGQGLEFLIYFQGNSAPDKSGLPSDRFSAERTGGSVSTLTIQRTQQEDSAVYLCASSLTRNEQYFGPGTRLTVT.

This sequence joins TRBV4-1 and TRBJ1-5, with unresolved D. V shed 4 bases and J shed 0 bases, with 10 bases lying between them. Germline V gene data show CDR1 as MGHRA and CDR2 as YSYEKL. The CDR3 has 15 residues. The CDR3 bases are TGCGCCAGCAGCCCAAGCATACTTAGCAATCAGCCCCAGCATTTT. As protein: CASSPSILSNQPQHF.

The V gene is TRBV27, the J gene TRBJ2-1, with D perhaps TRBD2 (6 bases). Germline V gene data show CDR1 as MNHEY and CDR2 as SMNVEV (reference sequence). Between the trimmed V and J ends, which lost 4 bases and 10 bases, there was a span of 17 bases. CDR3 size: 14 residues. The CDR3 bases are TGTGCCAGCAGTTCCGGGGACTCCAGTCGAGAGCAGTTCTTC. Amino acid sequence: CASSSGDSSREQFF.

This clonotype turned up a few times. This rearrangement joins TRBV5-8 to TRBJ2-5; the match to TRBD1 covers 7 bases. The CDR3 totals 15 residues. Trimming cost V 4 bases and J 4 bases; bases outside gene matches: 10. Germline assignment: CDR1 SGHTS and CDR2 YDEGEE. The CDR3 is CASSRPTGAGETQYF. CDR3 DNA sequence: TGTGCCAGCAGCCGACCTACAGGGGCGGGAGAGACCCAGTACTTC.

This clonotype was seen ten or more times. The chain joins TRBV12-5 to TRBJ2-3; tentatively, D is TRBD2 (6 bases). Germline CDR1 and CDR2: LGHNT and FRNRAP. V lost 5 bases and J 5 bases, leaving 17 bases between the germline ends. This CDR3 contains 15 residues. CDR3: CASGPPREEGDTQYF. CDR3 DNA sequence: TGTGCTAGTGGTCCACCTCGTGAGGAGGGAGATACGCAGTATTTT.

CDR3 DNA: TGTGCCAGCAGCCAAGTCTCGGCGAACTTAAATTCACCCCTCCACTTT. Translation gives CASSQVSANLNSPLHF. The rearrangement links TRBV4-2 to TRBJ1-6; D unclear. In germline, CDR1 is LGHNA, CDR2 YNFKEQ. The V and J ends lost 1 base and 7 bases respectively, with 14 bases between them. The CDR3 consists of 16 residues.

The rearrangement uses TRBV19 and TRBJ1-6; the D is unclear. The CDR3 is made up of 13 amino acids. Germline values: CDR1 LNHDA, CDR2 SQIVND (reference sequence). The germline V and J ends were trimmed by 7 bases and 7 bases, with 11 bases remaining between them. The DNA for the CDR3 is TGTGCCAGTACTAAGAACGGCAATTCACCCCTCCACTTT. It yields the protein CASTKNGNSPLHF.